Shown below are 22 T cell receptor beta chains from a single sample sequenced in a study of technical replicates of blood from a handful of donors. Method: immunoSEQ multiplex PCR; TCRdb's copy keeps in-frame clones and lacks some. Seen here are more than 75,000 clones, 90% to 96% observed once, and the top ten hold 0.36%. Sequencing was performed on T cells isolated from PBMCs. The receptors shown here come from a human donor in good health.

J is TRBJ2-1 and V is TRBV7-9, with a possible D match to TRBD1 (5 bases). The V gene lost 5 bases and the J gene lost 9 bases, with 8 bases spanning the gap. The CDR3 loop spans 11 amino acids. The V gene's germline CDR1 is SEHNR and CDR2 FQNEAQ (reference sequence). The CDR3 DNA follows: TGTGCCAGCAGCGAAAGGGGTGAGCAGTTCTTC. Translation gives CASSERGEQFF.

The J gene is TRBJ1-2, the V gene TRBV2, with TRBD1 as a possible D gene (6 bases). CDR3 size: 12 residues. The germline gives CDR1 SNHLY, CDR2 FYNNEI. Trimming cost V 4 bases and J 4 bases, with 7 bases left between them. The CDR3 nucleotides are TGTGCCAGCAGTGGGACAGTCTATGGCTACACCTTC. Its protein is CASSGTVYGYTF.

This chain links TRBV9 with TRBJ2-3; no clear D. Trimming shortened V by 3 bases and J by 5 bases, and 16 bases separated the two germline ends. The CDR3 is 15 amino acids. Germline CDR1 reads SGDLS; CDR2 reads YYNGEE. CDR3 nucleotide sequence: TGTGCCAGCAGCGGCCGCCTGGAGCACGAAGATACGCAGTATTTT. This sequence encodes CASSGRLEHEDTQYF.

The gene calls are TRBV11-1 and TRBJ2-1; 9 bases agree with TRBD2. CDR3 length: 16 residues. J lost 7 bases, V lost 0 bases, and 7 bases had no gene match. Germline loops: CDR1 SGHAT, CDR2 FQDESV (reference sequence). Here the CDR3 DNA reads TGTGCCAGCAGCTTAGCTGGCGGGAGGGTTATGAATGAGCAGTTCTTC. This gives the protein CASSLAGGRVMNEQFF.

The gene calls are TRBV4-1 and TRBJ2-7; D remains ambiguous. The CDR3 covers 13 residues. V was trimmed by 0 bases and J by 3 bases, leaving 6 bases between them. Germline CDR1 and CDR2: MGHRA and YSYEKL. CDR3 in amino acids: CASSQDRFYEQYF. The CDR3 region has the DNA TGCGCCAGCAGCCAAGATAGATTCTACGAGCAGTACTTC.

The chain carries TRBV19 and TRBJ2-2; TRBD1 matches 9 bases. This CDR3 is built from 13 residues. Germline loops: CDR1 LNHDA, CDR2 SQIVND (reference sequence). Trimming removed 8 bases from V and 6 bases from J; junction bases left unmatched: 4. The CDR3 DNA follows: TGTGCCAGTCCCGGGACAGGGCCCGGGGAGCTGTTTTTT. Protein product: CASPGTGPGELFF.

This clone is a singleton in its sample. This chain connects TRBV7-3 to TRBJ2-1; the D gene is possibly TRBD1 (5 bases). The CDR3 consists of 14 residues. Germline assignment: CDR1 SGHTA and CDR2 FQGTGA. With 2 bases removed from V and 6 bases from J, the gap between germline ends came to 11 bases. In DNA, the CDR3 is TGTGCCAGCAGCTTAGGGGTAGGGGTCAATGAGCAGTTCTTC. Translating gives CASSLGVGVNEQFF. The full variable domain, with the rest looked up from reference TRBV7-3 and TRBJ2-1, is GAGVSQTPSNKVTEKGKYVELRCDPISGHTALYWYRQSLGQGPEFLIYFQGTGAADDSGLPNDRFFAVRPEGSVSTLKIQRTERGDSAVYLCASSLGVGVNEQFFGPGTRLTVL.

This clone has just a few counts. This chain connects TRBV9 to TRBJ1-1; unclear D gene. The germline V and J ends were trimmed by 0 bases and 3 bases, with 9 bases remaining between them. Germline CDR1 is SGDLS and CDR2 is YYNGEE. This CDR3 has 14 residues. The CDR3 DNA is TGTGCCAGCAGCGTAGCTCAGGAATACACTGAAGCTTTCTTT. Its protein is CASSVAQEYTEAFF.

The chain combines TRBV28 with TRBJ2-6; D is unclear. Germline CDR1 MDHEN, CDR2 SYDVKM. CDR3 length: 13 amino acids. V was pared by 8 bases and J by 3 bases, with 8 bases between. Here the CDR3 DNA reads TGTGCCAGCGGGCAGGTTGGGGCCAACGTCCTGACTTTC. It specifies CASGQVGANVLTF.

J is TRBJ1-1 and V is TRBV6-5; tentatively, D is TRBD1 (6 bases). Per the germline V gene, CDR1 is MNHEY and CDR2 is SVGAGI. V was pared by 9 bases and J by 1 base, with 9 bases between. The CDR3 has 12 residues. The CDR3 DNA follows: TGTGCCAGTTACAGGGCGAACACTGAAGCTTTCTTT. This translates into CASYRANTEAFF.

This clone came up once. This chain connects TRBV4-1 to TRBJ2-1; TRBD2 agrees at 8 bases. Germline V gene sequence: CDR1 MGHRA, CDR2 YSYEKL. Germline trimming cut 4 bases from V and 0 bases from J; bases unmatched to any gene: 5. CDR3 size: 16 residues. As DNA, the CDR3 is TGCGCCAGCAGCCTTAGCGGGATGGGCTCCTACAATGAGCAGTTCTTC. Translated, it gives CASSLSGMGSYNEQFF.

V and J are TRBV28 and TRBJ2-2, with D maybe TRBD2 (6 bases). V was trimmed by 10 bases and J by 0 bases, leaving 12 bases between them. CDR1 and CDR2 (germline): MDHEN, SYDVKM. The CDR3 runs 14 residues. The CDR3 sequence: CATPGVPNTGELFF. The CDR3 DNA is TGTGCCACGCCGGGGGTACCGAACACCGGGGAGCTGTTTTTT.

CDR3 in DNA: TGTGCCAGCAGCTTAGAAGTGCGGGAGTTTGATAGGAATGAGCAGTTCTTC. It is translated as CASSLEVREFDRNEQFF. The chain combines TRBV7-2 with TRBJ2-1; 7 nucleotides align to TRBD2. Germline V gene sequence: CDR1 SGHTA, CDR2 FQGNSA. CDR3 length: 17 amino acids. The trim removed 1 base at V and 7 bases at J, leaving 13 bases unmatched.

The chain uses TRBV2 and TRBJ2-7, with D maybe TRBD2 (5 bases). Germline CDR1 SNHLY, CDR2 FYNNEI. The CDR3 totals 14 residues. The germline V and J ends were trimmed by 4 bases and 6 bases, with 16 bases remaining between them. The CDR3 DNA sequence: TGTGCCAGCAGTGTTTATGTCGGGGATGGCGAGCAGTACTTC. Translated, it gives CASSVYVGDGEQYF.

This chain joins TRBV27 and TRBJ1-2, with a tentative D call TRBD1 (5 bases). CDR3 length: 13 amino acids. Germline CDR1 MNHEY, CDR2 SMNVEV (reference sequence). Trimming removed 7 bases from V and 5 bases from J, with 14 bases in between. The CDR3 region is CASTIGAGYGYTF. The CDR3 coding sequence is TGTGCCAGCACCATAGGGGCCGGGTATGGCTACACCTTC.

V is TRBV4-3 and J is TRBJ2-1; a weak D match, TRBD2 (6 bases). The CDR3 covers 17 residues. V was pared by 0 bases and J by 5 bases, with 17 bases between. Germline loops: CDR1 LGHNA, CDR2 YSLEER. CDR3 DNA sequence: TGCGCCAGCAGCCAAGATCTAGCGAGTGCCATAGACAATGAGCAGTTCTTC. Protein: CASSQDLASAIDNEQFF.

V usage is TRBV29-1 and J usage is TRBJ1-3; tentatively, D is TRBD1 (6 bases). Trimming left V 6 bases short and J 1 base short, with 13 bases between. CDR1 and CDR2 from the germline V gene are SQVTM and ANQGSEA. CDR3 length equals 14 residues. CDR3: CSVSRGFSGNTIYF. Here the CDR3 DNA reads TGCAGCGTGAGCAGGGGTTTTTCTGGAAACACCATATATTTT.

The J gene is TRBJ2-1, the V gene TRBV4-1, with D uncertain. CDR1 and CDR2 from the germline V gene are MGHRA and YSYEKL. The CDR3 contains 14 residues. Trimming took 1 base from V and 6 from J, leaving 10 bases between them. The CDR3 here is CASSQVLRSNEQFF. The CDR3 nucleotides are TGCGCCAGCAGCCAAGTTTTACGGAGCAATGAGCAGTTCTTC.

The rearrangement links TRBV7-3 to TRBJ2-5; D may be TRBD1 (5 bases). Germline V lookup: CDR1 SGHTA, CDR2 FQGTGA. The CDR3 is 13 residues long. Deletions cut 2 bases from V and 7 bases from J, with 11 bases between. The CDR3 protein is CASSLALGATQYF. In DNA, the CDR3 is TGTGCCAGCAGCTTAGCCCTAGGGGCGACCCAGTACTTC.

The chain recombines TRBV28 with TRBJ2-7; TRBD1 matches 8 bases. Germline values: CDR1 MDHEN, CDR2 SYDVKM. Germline trimming cut 3 bases from V and 0 bases from J; bases unmatched to any gene: 10. CDR3 length: 17 amino acids. CDR3 sequence reads: CASSFLVGQGSSYEQYF. The CDR3 nucleotides read TGTGCCAGCAGTTTTCTAGTTGGACAGGGAAGCTCCTACGAGCAGTACTTC.

The rearrangement joins TRBV4-3 to TRBJ1-1; D perhaps matches TRBD1 (5 bases). Germline-derived CDR1 and CDR2 are LGHNA and YSLEER. CDR3 length: 13 residues. Trimming took off 4 bases at V and 6 bases at J, with 12 bases between the two ends. CDR3 protein: CASSRSRDSEAFF. The CDR3 DNA follows: TGCGCCAGCAGCCGATCCCGGGACTCTGAAGCTTTCTTT.

This chain joins TRBV5-6 and TRBJ2-7; 7 positions match TRBD1. With V trimmed by 2 bases and J by 0 bases, 2 bases remained unmatched. CDR3 size: 14 residues. Looked up from germline, CDR1 is SGHDT and CDR2 is YYEEEE. The CDR3 loop reads CASSLQGPSYEQYF. The CDR3 DNA follows: TGTGCCAGCAGCTTACAGGGGCCCTCCTACGAGCAGTACTTC.